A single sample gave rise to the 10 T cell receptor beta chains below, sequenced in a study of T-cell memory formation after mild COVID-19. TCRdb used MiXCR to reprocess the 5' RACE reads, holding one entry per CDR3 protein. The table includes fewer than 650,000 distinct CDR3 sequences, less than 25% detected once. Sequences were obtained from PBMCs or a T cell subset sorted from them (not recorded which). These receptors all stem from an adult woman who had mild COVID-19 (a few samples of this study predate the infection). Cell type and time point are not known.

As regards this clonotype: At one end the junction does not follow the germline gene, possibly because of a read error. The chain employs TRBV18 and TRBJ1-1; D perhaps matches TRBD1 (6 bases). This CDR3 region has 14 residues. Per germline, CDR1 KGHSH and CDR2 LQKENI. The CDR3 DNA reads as TGTGCCAGCTCACCTACCAGGGGAGACACTGAAGTTTTCTTT. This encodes CASSPTRGDTEVFF.

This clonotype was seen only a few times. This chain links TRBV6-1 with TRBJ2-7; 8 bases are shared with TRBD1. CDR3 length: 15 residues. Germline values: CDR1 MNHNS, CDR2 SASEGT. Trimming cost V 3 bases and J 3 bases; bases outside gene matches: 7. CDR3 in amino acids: CASSDPGRGLYEQYF. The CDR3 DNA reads TGTGCCAGCAGTGACCCCGGCAGGGGGCTCTACGAGCAGTACTTC.

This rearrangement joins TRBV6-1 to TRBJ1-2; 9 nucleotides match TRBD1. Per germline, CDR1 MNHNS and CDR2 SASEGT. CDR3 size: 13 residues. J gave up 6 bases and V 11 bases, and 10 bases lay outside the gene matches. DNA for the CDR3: TGTGCCGGACACAGGGACAGGGAAAATGGCTACACCTTC. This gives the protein CAGHRDRENGYTF.

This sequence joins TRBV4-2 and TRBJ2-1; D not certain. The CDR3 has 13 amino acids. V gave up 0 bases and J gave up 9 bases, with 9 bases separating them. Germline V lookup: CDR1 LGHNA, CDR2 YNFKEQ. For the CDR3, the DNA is TGTGCCAGCAGCCAAGATTTTGGTGCTGAGCAGTTCTTC. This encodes CASSQDFGAEQFF.

The CDR3 protein is CSASRRGHNQPQHF. CDR3 nucleotides: TGCAGTGCTAGTAGGAGGGGGCACAATCAGCCCCAGCATTTT. The chain uses TRBV20-1 and TRBJ1-5; 7 bases fit TRBD1. This CDR3 comprises 14 residues. Germline loops: CDR1 DFQATT, CDR2 SNEGSKA (reference sequence). The junction had 5 bases not matched to a gene; V was cut back by 3 bases and J by 3 bases.

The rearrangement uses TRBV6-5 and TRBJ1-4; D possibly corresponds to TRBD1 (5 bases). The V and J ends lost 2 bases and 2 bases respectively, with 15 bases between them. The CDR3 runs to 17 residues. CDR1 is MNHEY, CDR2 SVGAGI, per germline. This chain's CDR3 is CASSYQRGVRTNEKLFF. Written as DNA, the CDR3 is TGTGCCAGCAGTTACCAGAGGGGCGTTCGTACTAATGAAAAACTGTTTTTT.

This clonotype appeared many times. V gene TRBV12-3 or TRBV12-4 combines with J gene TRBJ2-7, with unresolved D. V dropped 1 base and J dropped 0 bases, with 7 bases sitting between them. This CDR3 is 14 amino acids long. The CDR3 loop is CASSLGEVSYEQYF. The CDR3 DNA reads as TGTGCCAGCAGTTTAGGCGAGGTCTCCTACGAGCAGTACTTC.

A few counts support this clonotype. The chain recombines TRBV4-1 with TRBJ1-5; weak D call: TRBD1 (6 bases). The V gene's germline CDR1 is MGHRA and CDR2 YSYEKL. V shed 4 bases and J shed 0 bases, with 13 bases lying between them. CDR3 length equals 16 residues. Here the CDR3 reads CASSPLTGYSNQPQHF. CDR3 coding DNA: TGCGCCAGCAGCCCCCTGACAGGCTATAGCAATCAGCCCCAGCATTTT.

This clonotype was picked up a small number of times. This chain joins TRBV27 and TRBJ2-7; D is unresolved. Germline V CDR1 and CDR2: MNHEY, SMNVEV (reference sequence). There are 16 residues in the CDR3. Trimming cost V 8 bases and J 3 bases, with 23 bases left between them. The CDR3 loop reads CASHVPPDARNYEQYF. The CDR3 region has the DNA TGTGCCAGCCACGTACCACCAGACGCTAGAAACTACGAGCAGTACTTC.

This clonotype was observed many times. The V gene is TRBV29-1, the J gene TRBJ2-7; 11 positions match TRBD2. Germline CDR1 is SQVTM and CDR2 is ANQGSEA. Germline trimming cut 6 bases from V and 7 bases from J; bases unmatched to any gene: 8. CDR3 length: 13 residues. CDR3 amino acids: CSVLSGRAWEQYF. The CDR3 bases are TGCAGCGTACTTAGCGGGAGGGCATGGGAGCAGTACTTC.